This TCR beta chain is drawn from a study of response to subunit inactivated influenza vaccine. Study-wide results and limits: Authors suggested seasonal influenza vaccinations each recruit few new T cells.

This clonotype has at least ten counts. Its antigen is not known. TCRdb redid the calling of the RT-PCR reads with MiXCR, one entry per CDR3 protein. This table holds over 800,000 distinct CDR3 sequences, around 20% found once. Germline-derived CDR1 and CDR2 are SGHRS and YFSETQ. The CDR3 sequence is 14 residues long. Germline trimming cut 4 bases from V and 1 base from J; bases unmatched to any gene: 3. This clonotype was sampled from a man aged 45 to 65 who received an inactivated influenza vaccine. Sequenced here: PBMCs from blood, sampled less than 6 days after vaccination. The genes are TRBV5-1 and TRBJ2-5, with 8 bases identical to TRBD2. The CDR3 region is CASSGGTSQETQYF. In DNA, the CDR3 is TGCGCCAGCAGCGGAGGGACTAGCCAAGAGACCCAGTACTTC.